The subject of this entry is one TCR beta chain. These data come from a study of blood T cell repertoires in COVID-19. Across the study: Samples representing acute and convalescent COVID-19 were sourced from the United States, Italy and Spain. The analysed material was cDNA or gDNA that came from T cells, B-cell-depleted T cells, or PBMCs.

The CDR3 extends over 16 amino acids. The V segment lost 4 bases and the J segment 6 bases; nucleotides outside the gene matches: 3. Germline CDR1 SGHTA, CDR2 FQGNSA. The authors' processing: Estimation of nucleated cell counts was performed using reference gene primer amplification. Data came from immunoSEQ multiplex PCR; TCRdb stores just in-frame clones and leaves some out. The DNA was the basis for D and trimming; V, J and clone size are from that table. The repertoire consists of over 300,000 clones, with 75% to 85% occurring once and the leading ten covering more than 6%. The TCR comes from a human donor in a cohort sampled during active COVID-19. The rearrangement links TRBV7-2 to TRBJ2-2; 15 bases are a match to TRBD2. The source material was peripheral blood. CDR3 sequence: CASSWTSGGAAGELFF. The CDR3 DNA reads TGTGCCAGCAGCTGGACTAGCGGGGGGGCAGCCGGGGAGCTGTTTTTT.